Listed below are T cell receptor beta chains from one sample, sequenced in a study of CD8+CD57+ T cells in acquired aplastic anemia. MiXCR, applied by TCRdb to the reads, yields one record per CDR3 protein. The table has roughly 180,000 distinct CDR3 sequences, more than 60% seen once; the top ten hold approximately 46%. Sequencing used sorted CD4+, CD8+, or CD8+CD57+ T cells (not recorded which) from PBMCs. These receptors were collected from a human donor with aplastic anemia. CDR3s include the opening cysteine and the closing phenylalanine or tryptophan. Fields, in order: D gene, V gene, CDR3 protein. The D gene is left open where the match is weak.

NA | TRBV7-2 | CASSLDVGADGYTF
TRBD1 | TRBV7-9 | CASSHRDRGLNTEAFF
TRBD1 | TRBV5-5 | CASSSKGQDYGYTF
NA | TRBV29-1 | CSVEDLTLTGTF
NA | TRBV6-4 | CASTPRIASSYNSPLHF
NA | TRBV25-1 | CASKGGPLNTEAFF
NA | TRBV5-1 | CASSPRLQDNSPLHF
NA | TRBV2 | CASRGNEKLFF
TRBD2 | TRBV19 | CASSLTASGGQADTQYF
NA | TRBV7-9 | CASGNTGNNEQFF
NA | TRBV19 | CASSIQSAQDTQYF
NA | TRBV24-1 | CATSDCDRPPYEQYF
TRBD2 | TRBV19 | CASSLQGGPGGEQYF
TRBD1 | TRBV6-5 | CASNLGGAGTEAFF
NA | TRBV5-1 | CASSLAVSQETQYF
NA | TRBV2 | CASRRDMNEKLFF
TRBD1 | TRBV20-1 | CSAPIPGQGMTPLHF
NA | TRBV7-9 | CASSLGEGTAYNEQFF
NA | TRBV7-9 | CASSVGAWAPQVYGYTF
TRBD1 | TRBV24-1 | CATFRDRGHQETQYF
NA | TRBV19 | CASSSLRTPVPTEAFF
NA | TRBV19 | CASSYQWNTEAFF
NA | TRBV7-9 | CASSSIRRGSEFF
NA | TRBV24-1 | CATSDYQSRGGGYTF
TRBD2 | TRBV20-1 | CSAREGRVGGEQYF
NA | TRBV7-9 | CASSHLRTDTQYF
NA | TRBV7-2 | CASSLGSSAEQYF
NA | TRBV7-9 | CASSPPGRTDTQYF
NA | TRBV6-4 | CASSEGPGNQPQHF
TRBD1 | TRBV19 | CASSIIPGTGNGYTF
NA | TRBV19 | CASSYPGSRSYEQYF
NA | TRBV10-3 | CAIRRAIQETQYF
NA | TRBV7-6 | CASSASGVASPPHF
TRBD1 | TRBV24-1 | CATSDSDRDTGELFF
NA | TRBV24-1 | CATSRPGGGEQYF
NA | TRBV20-1 | CSARQGPPTDTQYF
TRBD1 | TRBV19 | CASSPSQGVNTEAFF
NA | TRBV10-3 | CAISRDKYSNQPQHF
TRBD1 | TRBV2 | CASSDLGQGDEQYF
NA | TRBV15 | CATSREGWGYSNQPQHF